The TCR beta chain under discussion was sequenced for a study of T cells expressing NK-cell markers (dated by TCRdb to about 2020). For the wider study: Three sorted T-cell subsets (CD3+CD56+NKG2C+, CD3+CD56+NKG2C- and CD3+CD56-NKG2C+) from eight donors had their TCR beta-chain repertoires profiled. Among the eight sequenced donors, seven were HCMV-seropositive and one was HCMV-seronegative. The libraries were sequenced on Illumina HiSeq 2000/2500, MiSeq or NextSeq, producing 2 x 150 bp reads. Randomly selected healthy volunteers, three men and five women, were used as the eight sequenced donors. What the authors observed across the whole study: Whether the expanded NKG2C-expressing T cell clones were specific for HCMV antigens remained unclear. For six donors, the dominant CD3+CD56+NKG2C+ clonotypes were among the top 10 CD8+ clonotypes and accounted for roughly 1.0-8% of CD8+ T cells. Those dominant clonotypes were again the most abundant among CD3+CD56-NKG2C+ cells in four donors, at about 28.3-60.1%.

HCMV-specific IgG was detected in serum with a commercial ELISA kit to determine HCMV serostatus. Ficoll density gradient centrifugation was used to isolate peripheral blood mononuclear cells from blood. The CDR3, cysteine through phenylalanine, is 16 amino acids long. No DNA is recorded. In the germline V gene, CDR1 corresponds to LGHNA and CDR2 to YSLEER. Concerning this clonotype: It lacks a known antigen.

Sequencing was carried out with an Illumina HiSeq 2000. The TCR beta cDNA libraries were made using 5'RACE template switching, a step that added both a universal primer site and unique molecular identifiers. cDNA synthesis was primed from the TCR beta constant segment and was followed by two successive PCR amplification steps. The published analysis was carried out like this. MIGEC handled demultiplexing of the reads and grouping by UMI, while MiTCR was used to assemble and quantify clonotypes. Only TCR cDNA sequences supported by at least two reads were kept to exclude erroneous sequences. The tcR package was used for downstream repertoire analysis, with clonotypes matched between fractions based on CDR3 nucleotide sequence plus V segment. Antigen specificity was annotated against VDJdb with VDJmatch, allowing one amino acid substitution in CDR3. Reads reprocessed by TCRdb are summarized as one entry per CDR3 protein sequence, and DNA is absent. None of the V and J calls come from the authors' own analysis; TCRdb made them. The table held for this sample gives 140,000 or so distinct CDR3 sequences. Around 12% of the sample is held by the ten biggest clonotypes.

This receptor was taken from a man between 18 and 29 years old in good health. Donor details come from another sample of the same person, matched by shared clones. The source material was blood T cells: a sorted CD56 or NKG2C T cell subset, CD4+ or CD8+ T cells, or bulk PBMC T cells (not recorded which). In this chain, TRBV4-3 is recombined with TRBJ2-3; TCRdb reports TRBD1, a call that lacks DNA to check it against. CDR3 protein: CASSRTGGWETDTQYF.